The source of this T cell receptor beta chain is a study of blood T cell repertoires in COVID-19. The germline V gene encodes CDR1 MDHEN and CDR2 SYDVKM. The CDR3 has 14 amino acids. The V gene lost 4 bases and the J gene lost 0 bases, with 7 bases spanning the gap. Original data processing: It was from reference gene primer amplification that nucleated cell counts were estimated. TCRdb's copy holds only in-frame clones and misses some; the assay was immunoSEQ multiplex PCR. V and J calls and clone size are those listed in that table; D and trimming were worked out from the DNA. The data contain fewer than 70,000 clones, 70% to 90% of them singletons. This clone was recorded once.

J is TRBJ1-5 and V is TRBV28; TRBD1 is a possible D gene (5 bases). The clonotype was recovered from a man aged 35 to 55 with COVID-19, enrolled during active disease. Material: peripheral blood. The CDR3 reads CASSSGNSNQPQHF. For the CDR3, the DNA is TGTGCCAGCAGTTCAGGGAATAGCAATCAGCCCCAGCATTTT.